Below, 28 T cell receptor beta chains from the same sample are listed, as sequenced in a study of control samples from healthy donors and cancer patients. Sequencing used immunoSEQ multiplex PCR; TCRdb keeps in-frame clones, though not all of them. The sample includes fewer than 80,000 clones, around 90% of them seen just once. The specimen was PBMCs. The receptors derive from a man aged 60 to 75 with colorectal cancer.

V and J are TRBV6-5 and TRBJ2-1, with no clear D. Trimming removed 6 bases from V and 0 bases from J, with 6 bases in between. Germline CDR1 reads MNHEY; CDR2 reads SVGAGI. The CDR3 consists of 13 residues. CDR3 protein: CASRGSSYNEQFF. CDR3 in DNA: TGTGCCAGCAGAGGTAGCTCCTACAATGAGCAGTTCTTC.

V and J are TRBV6-4 and TRBJ1-3; 8 bases map to TRBD1. This CDR3 comprises 16 residues. Germline assignment: CDR1 MRHNA and CDR2 SNTAGT. J gave up 2 bases and V 7 bases, and 10 bases lay outside the gene matches. The CDR3: CASIQGAQGAGNTIYF. CDR3 nucleotide sequence: TGTGCCAGCATACAGGGCGCACAGGGGGCTGGAAACACCATATATTTT.

This chain links TRBV30 with TRBJ1-5; maybe TRBD1 (5 bases). The CDR3 has 13 amino acids. The germline V gene has CDR1 GTSNPN and CDR2 SVGIG (reference sequence). The V and J ends lost 1 base and 4 bases respectively, with 8 bases between them. The DNA for the CDR3 is TGTGCCTGGAGTGGGGGGGTGAATCAGCCCCAGCATTTT. Amino acids: CAWSGGVNQPQHF.

The V and J genes are TRBV5-4 and TRBJ2-5; 7 bases are a match to TRBD1. The CDR3 length is 15 residues. Trimming removed 0 bases from V and 3 bases from J; junction bases left unmatched: 5. Germline V gives CDR1 SGHNT, CDR2 YYREEE (reference sequence). CDR3 sequence reads: CASSLEGAWKETQYF. DNA of the CDR3: TGTGCCAGCAGCTTGGAGGGGGCTTGGAAAGAGACCCAGTACTTC.

The chain has TRBV6-2 or TRBV6-3 and TRBJ1-1, with D unresolved. There are 13 residues in the CDR3. Germline assignment: CDR1 MNHEY and CDR2 SVGEGT. Trimming shortened V by 6 bases and J by 2 bases, and 10 bases separated the two germline ends. CDR3 bases: TGTGCCAGCAGCCCCTATCCCAACACTGAAGCTTTCTTT. As protein: CASSPYPNTEAFF.

V is TRBV27 and J is TRBJ2-7; 8 bases fit TRBD2. Germline V gene sequence: CDR1 MNHEY, CDR2 SMNVEV (reference sequence). This CDR3 is 15 amino acids long. The J segment lost 0 bases and the V segment lost 2 bases, leaving 3 bases of the junction unmatched. The CDR3 DNA follows: TGTGCCAGCAGTTTAGGGCGGGGGGCCTCCTACGAGCAGTACTTC. Protein sequence: CASSLGRGASYEQYF.

This sequence joins TRBV5-1 and TRBJ2-1; 8 positions agree with TRBD2. Trimming removed 5 bases from V and 1 base from J; junction bases left unmatched: 5. The CDR3 totals 15 residues. Germline V CDR1 and CDR2: SGHRS, YFSETQ. DNA for the CDR3: TGCGCCAGCAGTAATAGCGGGACGTCCTACAATGAGCAGTTCTTC. Translating gives CASSNSGTSYNEQFF.

This chain connects TRBV5-1 to TRBJ2-1; tentatively, D is TRBD1 or TRBD2 (7 bases each). The CDR3 runs to 14 residues. V was pared by 9 bases and J by 9 bases, with 22 bases between. In germline, CDR1 is SGHRS, CDR2 YFSETQ. The chain's CDR3 is CAIFSRGGKGEQFF. CDR3 coding DNA: TGCGCCATCTTCTCCAGGGGGGGGAAGGGTGAGCAGTTCTTC.

The genes are TRBV28 and TRBJ1-6; D perhaps matches TRBD1 (6 bases). Trimming took 5 bases from V and 4 from J, leaving 15 bases between them. The CDR3 runs to 16 residues. Germline lookup yields CDR1 MDHEN and CDR2 SYDVKM. The CDR3 nucleotides are TGTGCCAGCAGTGGTCAGGGGACGGATTATAATTCACCCCTCCACTTT. Encoded protein: CASSGQGTDYNSPLHF.

The gene calls are TRBV6-2 or TRBV6-3 and TRBJ1-1; D not resolved. Germline values: CDR1 MNHEY, CDR2 SVGEGT. The length of the CDR3 is 12 residues. Between the trimmed V and J ends, which lost 0 bases and 8 bases, there was a span of 7 bases. The CDR3 is CASSYSDREAFF. The CDR3 nucleotides read TGTGCCAGCAGTTACTCGGACCGGGAAGCTTTCTTT.

This chain joins TRBV6-5 and TRBJ1-2, with D perhaps TRBD1 (5 bases). Germline CDR1 reads MNHEY; CDR2 reads SVGAGI. The V end was cut by 6 bases, the J end by 5 bases, with 13 bases between. The CDR3 has 13 amino acids. CDR3: CASSHRDGYGYTF. The DNA of the CDR3 is TGTGCCAGCAGCCACCGGGACGGATATGGCTACACCTTC.

The CDR3 here is CASSIGYGRGETQYF. The CDR3 DNA follows: TGTGCCAGTAGTATTGGGTACGGGAGGGGAGAGACCCAGTACTTC. The chain is built from TRBV19 and TRBJ2-5; 8 bases fit TRBD2. The ends lost 3 bases at V and 4 bases at J; junction bases unmatched: 7. The CDR3 sequence is 15 residues long. The germline V gene encodes CDR1 LNHDA and CDR2 SQIVND (reference sequence). Combining the CDR3 with reference TRBV19 and TRBJ2-5 gives the whole variable domain DGGITQSPKYLFRKEGQNVTLSCEQNLNHDAMYWYRQDPGQGLRLIYYSQIVNDFQKGDIAEGYSVSREKKESFPLTVTSAQKNPTAFYLCASSIGYGRGETQYFGPGTRLLVL.

The chain is built from TRBV5-5 and TRBJ1-4, with 12 bases aligning to TRBD1. Germline assignment: CDR1 SGHKS and CDR2 YYEKEE (reference sequence). The CDR3 covers 14 residues. The V gene end was trimmed by 4 bases and the J gene end by 8 bases; junction bases not matched to a gene: 3. The CDR3, as DNA: TGTGCCAGCAGCGGGACAGGGGGCCGAGAAAAACTGTTTTTT. Its protein product is CASSGTGGREKLFF. The whole variable domain, remainder taken from reference TRBV5-5 and TRBJ1-4, is DAGVTQSPTHLIKTRGQQVTLRCSPISGHKSVSWYQQVLGQGPQFIFQYYEKEERGRGNFPDRFSARQFPNYSSELNVNALLLGDSALYLCASSGTGGREKLFFGSGTQLSVL.

This chain links TRBV2 with TRBJ2-3; maybe TRBD2 (5 bases). The CDR3 has 15 residues. The germline V gene has CDR1 SNHLY and CDR2 FYNNEI. V dropped 2 bases and J dropped 1 base, with 10 bases sitting between them. CDR3 residues: CASSELASGTDTQYF. CDR3 coding DNA: TGTGCCAGCAGTGAACTAGCCTCGGGCACAGATACGCAGTATTTT.

The V and J genes are TRBV2 and TRBJ1-4; D gene ambiguous. Trimming took off 6 bases at V and 0 bases at J, with 8 bases between the two ends. Germline-derived CDR1 and CDR2 are SNHLY and FYNNEI. The CDR3 runs to 14 residues. CDR3 protein: CASRGPPTNEKLFF. The CDR3 bases are TGTGCCAGCAGGGGTCCTCCAACTAATGAAAAACTGTTTTTT.

The chain has TRBV3-1 (or the pseudogene TRBV3-2) and TRBJ2-5; 7 bases align to TRBD2. Germline values: CDR1 LGHDT, CDR2 YNNKEL (reference sequence). This CDR3 has 15 amino acids. Germline trimming cut 1 base from V and 7 bases from J; bases unmatched to any gene: 9. CDR3 coding DNA: TGTGCCAGCAGCCAAGGTTTCGGGTGGGGGGGGACCCAGTACTTC. It translates to CASSQGFGWGGTQYF.

The chain combines TRBV7-3 with TRBJ2-1, with 8 bases lining up with TRBD1. CDR3 size: 15 residues. Trimming took 4 bases from V and 7 from J; bases not matched to a gene: 9. The germline V gene encodes CDR1 SGHTA and CDR2 FQGTGA. Here the CDR3 DNA reads TGTGCCAGCAGCTCCCGGACAGGGATAACGAATGAGCAGTTCTTC. Its protein product is CASSSRTGITNEQFF.

The chain couples TRBV20-1 to TRBJ2-7; D uncertain. The V end lost 1 base, the J end lost 4 bases, and 5 bases lay between the germline ends. The germline CDR1 and CDR2 sequences are DFQATT and SNEGSKA (reference sequence). The CDR3 has 11 amino acids. This CDR3 is CSARGSYEQYF. Written as DNA, the CDR3 is TGCAGTGCTAGAGGGTCTTACGAGCAGTACTTC.

There are a few counts of this clone. The chain links TRBV27 to TRBJ1-4; 9 nucleotides line up with TRBD1. The V and J ends lost 6 bases and 4 bases, in that order; junction bases with no gene match: 6. The CDR3 loop spans 15 amino acids. In germline, CDR1 is MNHEY, CDR2 SMNVEV (reference sequence). CDR3 sequence reads: CASRKQGALNEKLFF. DNA for the CDR3: TGTGCCAGCAGAAAACAGGGGGCTCTTAATGAAAAACTGTTTTTT. Looking up the rest from reference TRBV27 and TRBJ1-4 gives the full variable domain: EAQVTQNPRYLITVTGKKLTVTCSQNMNHEYMSWYRQDPGLGLRQIYYSMNVEVTDKGDVPEGYKVSRKEKRNFPLILESPSPNQTSLYFCASRKQGALNEKLFFGSGTQLSVL.

The chain has TRBV5-1 and TRBJ2-2, with D uncertain. The CDR3 is made up of 14 amino acids. Trimming left V 6 bases short and J 3 bases short, with 12 bases between. Germline V gene sequence: CDR1 SGHRS, CDR2 YFSETQ. The CDR3 protein is CASTSEGYTGELFF. The CDR3 DNA reads TGCGCCAGCACCTCAGAAGGATACACCGGGGAGCTGTTTTTT.

The V gene is TRBV6-5, the J gene TRBJ2-7; no clear D. This CDR3 spans 11 amino acids. Trimming removed 6 bases at V and 7 bases at J, with 10 bases between. Germline loops: CDR1 MNHEY, CDR2 SVGAGI. CDR3 in DNA: TGTGCCAGCAGCAGAGGACGGGAGCAGTACTTC. Amino acids: CASSRGREQYF.

As for this clone: The same CDR3 arises from other DNA sequences in this sample as well. The V call is TRBV18, the J call TRBJ1-1, with D possibly TRBD1 on 5 matching bases. Germline V gene data show CDR1 as KGHSH and CDR2 as LQKENI. This CDR3 has 13 amino acids. The ends were cut back, 2 bases at V and 2 bases at J, with 6 bases in the middle. The chain's CDR3 is CASSPGGNTEAFF. The CDR3 DNA reads TGTGCCAGCTCACCAGGGGGAAACACTGAAGCTTTCTTT.

The V gene is TRBV12-3 or TRBV12-4, the J gene TRBJ2-7, with TRBD2 matching over 7 bases. The CDR3 covers 13 residues. Germline trimming cut 10 bases from V and 3 bases from J; bases unmatched to any gene: 9. The CDR3 spells CATSAGTLYEQYF. As DNA, the CDR3 is TGTGCCACCTCAGCGGGGACCCTCTACGAGCAGTACTTC.

This clone was counted a single time. The V and J genes are TRBV6-4 and TRBJ2-2, with D perhaps matching TRBD1 (5 bases). CDR1 MRHNA and CDR2 SNTAGT come from the germline V gene. Trimming stripped 4 bases from V and 4 bases from J, with 7 bases between. The CDR3 has 13 amino acids. CDR3 amino acids: CASSVDSTGELFF. The DNA for the CDR3 is TGTGCCAGCAGTGTCGACAGCACCGGGGAGCTGTTTTTT.

The gene calls are TRBV5-4 and TRBJ2-3; weak D call: TRBD1 (5 bases). Trimming cost V 2 bases and J 0 bases, with 10 bases left between them. The CDR3 sequence is 15 residues long. The germline CDR1 and CDR2 sequences are SGHNT and YYREEE (reference sequence). CDR3 DNA: TGTGCCAGCAGCTTTAGACAGACTAGCACAGATACGCAGTATTTT. It yields the protein CASSFRQTSTDTQYF.

The rearrangement joins TRBV30 to TRBJ2-6; 13 bases align to TRBD2. The CDR3 has 19 residues. With V trimmed by 1 base and J by 3 bases, 9 bases remained unmatched. Germline-derived CDR1 and CDR2 are GTSNPN and SVGIG (reference sequence). CDR3 protein: CAWSAGLAGAPFGANVLTF. The CDR3 DNA sequence: TGTGCCTGGAGTGCCGGACTAGCGGGGGCCCCTTTTGGGGCCAACGTCCTGACTTTC.

V is TRBV4-1 and J is TRBJ2-7; 9 positions match TRBD1. V lost 4 bases to trimming and J lost 2 bases; unmatched junction nucleotides: 3. CDR1 and CDR2 (germline): MGHRA, YSYEKL. The CDR3 runs 14 residues. The CDR3 is CASSRDREAYEQYF. The CDR3 DNA reads as TGCGCCAGCAGCCGGGACAGGGAAGCCTACGAGCAGTACTTC.

V is TRBV5-1 and J is TRBJ2-6; unclear D gene. Germline CDR1 reads SGHRS; CDR2 reads YFSETQ. The CDR3 runs 16 residues. Trimming took 0 bases from V and 0 from J, leaving 7 bases between them. In nucleotides, the CDR3 is TGCGCCAGCAGCTTGGGTCACCTCTCTGGGGCCAACGTCCTGACTTTC. Protein product: CASSLGHLSGANVLTF.